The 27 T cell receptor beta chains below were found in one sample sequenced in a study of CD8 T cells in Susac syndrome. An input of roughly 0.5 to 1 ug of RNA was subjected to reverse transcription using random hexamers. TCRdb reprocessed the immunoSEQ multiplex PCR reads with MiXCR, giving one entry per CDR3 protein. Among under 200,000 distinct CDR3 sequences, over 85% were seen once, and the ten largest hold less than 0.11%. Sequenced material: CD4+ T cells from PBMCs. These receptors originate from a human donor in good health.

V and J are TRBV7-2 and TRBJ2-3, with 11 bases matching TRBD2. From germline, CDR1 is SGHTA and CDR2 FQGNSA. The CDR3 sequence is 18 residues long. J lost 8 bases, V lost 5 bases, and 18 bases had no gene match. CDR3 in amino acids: CASSPSPTSGVTAGTQYF. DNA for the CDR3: TGTGCCAGCAGCCCATCGCCGACTAGCGGGGTCACGGCTGGTACGCAGTATTTT. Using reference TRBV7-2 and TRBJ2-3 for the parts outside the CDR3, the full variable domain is GAGVSQSPSNKVTEKGKDVELRCDPISGHTALYWYRQSLGQGLEFLIYFQGNSAPDKSGLPSDRFSAERTGGSVSTLTIQRTQQEDSAVYLCASSPSPTSGVTAGTQYFGPGTRLTVL.

The CDR3 region has the DNA TGCAGTGCTCCCCTCCCTCCAGGAGTCAATGAGCAGTTCTTC. Translated, it gives CSAPLPPGVNEQFF. The genes are TRBV20-1 and TRBJ2-1; unclear D gene. Looked up from germline, CDR1 is DFQATT and CDR2 is SNEGSKA (reference sequence). Deletions cut 5 bases from V and 6 bases from J, with 17 bases between. This CDR3 is built from 14 residues.

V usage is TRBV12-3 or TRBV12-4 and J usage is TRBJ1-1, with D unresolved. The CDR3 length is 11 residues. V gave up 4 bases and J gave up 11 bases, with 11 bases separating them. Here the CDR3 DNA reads TGTGCCAGCAGTTCGACGATGTTTGCTTTCTTT. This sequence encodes CASSSTMFAFF.

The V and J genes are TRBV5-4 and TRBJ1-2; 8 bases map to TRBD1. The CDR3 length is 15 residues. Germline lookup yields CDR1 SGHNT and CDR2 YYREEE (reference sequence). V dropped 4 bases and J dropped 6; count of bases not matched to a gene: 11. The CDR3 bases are TGTGCCAGCAGCCCCCAACAGGGGGAATATGATGGCTACACCTTC. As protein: CASSPQQGEYDGYTF.

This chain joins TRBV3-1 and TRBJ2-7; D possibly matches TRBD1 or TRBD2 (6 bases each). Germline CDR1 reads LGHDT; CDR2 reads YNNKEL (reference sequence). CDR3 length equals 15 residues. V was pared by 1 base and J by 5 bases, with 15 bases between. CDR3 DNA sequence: TGTGCCAGCAGCCAAGTCGAACAGGGAGGACACGAGCAGTACGTC. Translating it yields CASSQVEQGGHEQYV.

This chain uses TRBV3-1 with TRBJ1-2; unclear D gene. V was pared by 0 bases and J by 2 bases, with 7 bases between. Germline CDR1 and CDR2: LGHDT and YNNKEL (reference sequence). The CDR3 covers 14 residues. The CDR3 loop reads CASSQDPQNYGYTF. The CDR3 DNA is TGTGCCAGCAGCCAAGACCCCCAGAACTATGGCTACACCTTC.

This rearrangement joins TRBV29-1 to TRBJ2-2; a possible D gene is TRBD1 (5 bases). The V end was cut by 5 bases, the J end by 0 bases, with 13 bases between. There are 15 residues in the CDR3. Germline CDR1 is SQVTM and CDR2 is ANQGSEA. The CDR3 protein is CSVRGSTTNTGELFF. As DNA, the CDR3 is TGCAGCGTTAGGGGATCCACGACGAACACCGGGGAGCTGTTTTTT.

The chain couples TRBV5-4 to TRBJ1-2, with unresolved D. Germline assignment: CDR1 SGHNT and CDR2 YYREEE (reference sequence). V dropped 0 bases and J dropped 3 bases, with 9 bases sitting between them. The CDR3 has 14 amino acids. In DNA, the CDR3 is TGTGCCAGCAGCTTGGTCGGTGGGGACTATGGCTACACCTTC. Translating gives CASSLVGGDYGYTF.

CDR3 sequence (DNA): TGTGCCAGCAGCCCCAGTCCTGACAGTTTCGGAAACACCATATATTTT. It yields the protein CASSPSPDSFGNTIYF. The chain uses TRBV3-1 and TRBJ1-3; D may be TRBD1 (5 bases). Trimming left V 4 bases short and J 4 bases short, with 17 bases between. Germline CDR1 LGHDT, CDR2 YNNKEL (reference sequence). The CDR3 extends over 16 amino acids.

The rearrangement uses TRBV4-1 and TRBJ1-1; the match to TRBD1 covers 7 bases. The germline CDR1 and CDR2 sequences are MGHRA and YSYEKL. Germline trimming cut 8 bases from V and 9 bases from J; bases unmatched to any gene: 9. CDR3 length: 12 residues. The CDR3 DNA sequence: TGCGCCAGCTCGCAGGGGGAGACTAAAGCTTTCTTT. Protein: CASSQGETKAFF.

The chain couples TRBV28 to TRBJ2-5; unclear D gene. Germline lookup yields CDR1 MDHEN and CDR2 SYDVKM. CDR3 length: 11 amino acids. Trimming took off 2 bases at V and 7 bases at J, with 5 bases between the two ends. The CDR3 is CASSLKVTQYF. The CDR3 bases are TGTGCCAGCAGTTTAAAAGTGACCCAGTACTTC.

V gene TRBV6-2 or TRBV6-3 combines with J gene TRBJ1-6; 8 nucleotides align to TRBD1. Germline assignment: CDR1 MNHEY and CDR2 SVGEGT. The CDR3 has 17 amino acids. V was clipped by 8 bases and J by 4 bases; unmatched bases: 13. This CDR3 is CASGRDRGPIYNSPLHF. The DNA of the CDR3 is TGTGCCAGCGGCCGAGACAGGGGACCGATTTATAATTCACCCCTCCACTTT.

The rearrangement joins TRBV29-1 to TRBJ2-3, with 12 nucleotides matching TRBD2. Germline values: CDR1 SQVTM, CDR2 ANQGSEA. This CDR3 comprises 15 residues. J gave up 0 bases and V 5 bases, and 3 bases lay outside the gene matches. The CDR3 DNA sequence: TGCAGCGTTCGACTAGCGGGGGATAGCACAGATACGCAGTATTTT. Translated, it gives CSVRLAGDSTDTQYF.

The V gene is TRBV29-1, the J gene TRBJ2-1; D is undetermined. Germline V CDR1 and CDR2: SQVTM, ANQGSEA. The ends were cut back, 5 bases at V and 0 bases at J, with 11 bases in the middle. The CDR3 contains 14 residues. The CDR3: CSVPSQSSYNEQFF. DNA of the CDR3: TGCAGCGTTCCGTCTCAGAGCTCCTACAATGAGCAGTTCTTC.

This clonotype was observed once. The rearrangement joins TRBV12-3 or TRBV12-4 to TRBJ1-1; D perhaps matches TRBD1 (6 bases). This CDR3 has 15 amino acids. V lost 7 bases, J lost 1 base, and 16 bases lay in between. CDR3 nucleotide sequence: TGTGCCAGCACCGCGAGCGGGACACCGAACACTGAAGCTTTCTTT. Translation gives CASTASGTPNTEAFF.

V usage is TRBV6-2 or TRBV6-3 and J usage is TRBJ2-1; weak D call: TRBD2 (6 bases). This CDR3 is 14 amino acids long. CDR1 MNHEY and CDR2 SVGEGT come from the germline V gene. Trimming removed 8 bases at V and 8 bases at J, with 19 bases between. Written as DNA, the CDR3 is TGTGCCAGCGTCGACGGGGGAGCTGGGGATGAGCAGTTCTTC. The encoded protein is CASVDGGAGDEQFF.

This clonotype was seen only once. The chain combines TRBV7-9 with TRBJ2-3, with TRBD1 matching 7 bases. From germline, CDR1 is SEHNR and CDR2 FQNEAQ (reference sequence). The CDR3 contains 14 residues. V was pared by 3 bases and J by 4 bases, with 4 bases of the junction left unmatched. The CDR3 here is CASSFGQAPDTQYF. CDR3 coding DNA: TGTGCCAGCAGCTTCGGACAGGCCCCAGATACGCAGTATTTT.

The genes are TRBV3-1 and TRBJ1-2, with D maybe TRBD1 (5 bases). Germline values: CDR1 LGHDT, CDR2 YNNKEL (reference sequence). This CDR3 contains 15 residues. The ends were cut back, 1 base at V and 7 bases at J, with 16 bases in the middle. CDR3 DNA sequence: TGTGCCAGCAGCCAAGTTGAGGGGCAAGGAGGTGGCTACACCTTC. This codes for CASSQVEGQGGGYTF.

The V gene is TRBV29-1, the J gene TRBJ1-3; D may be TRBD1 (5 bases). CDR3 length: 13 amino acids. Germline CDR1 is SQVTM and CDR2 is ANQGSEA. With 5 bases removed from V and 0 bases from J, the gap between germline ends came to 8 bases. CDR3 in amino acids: CSVRGSSGNTIYF. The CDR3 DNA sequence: TGCAGCGTTCGGGGGTCCTCTGGAAACACCATATATTTT.

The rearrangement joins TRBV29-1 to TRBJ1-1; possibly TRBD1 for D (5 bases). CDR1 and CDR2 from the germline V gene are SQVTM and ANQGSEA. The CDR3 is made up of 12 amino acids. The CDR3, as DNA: TGCAGGGATGCCAGGGCCTCTCTCGGAGCTTTCTTT. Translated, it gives CRDARASLGAFF.

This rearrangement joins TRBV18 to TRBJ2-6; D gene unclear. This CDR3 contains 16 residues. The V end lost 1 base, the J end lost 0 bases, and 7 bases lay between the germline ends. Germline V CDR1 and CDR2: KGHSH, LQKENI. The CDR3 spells CASSPRTSSGANVLTF. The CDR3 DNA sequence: TGTGCCAGCTCACCACGGACGAGCTCTGGGGCCAACGTCCTGACTTTC.

The chain's CDR3 is CASSSAYEQYV. CDR3 in DNA: TGTGCCAGCAGTTCCGCCTACGAGCAGTACGTC. This chain links TRBV28 with TRBJ2-7; D not certain. The CDR3 consists of 11 residues. V lost 4 bases and J 2 bases, leaving 3 bases between the germline ends. From germline, CDR1 is MDHEN and CDR2 SYDVKM.

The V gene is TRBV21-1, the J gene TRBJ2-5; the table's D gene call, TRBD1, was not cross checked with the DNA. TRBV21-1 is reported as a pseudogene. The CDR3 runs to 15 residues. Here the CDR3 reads CASSRQGWFPETQYF. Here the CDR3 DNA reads TGTGCCAGCAGCAGACAGGGTTGGTTTCCAGAGACCCAGTACTTC.

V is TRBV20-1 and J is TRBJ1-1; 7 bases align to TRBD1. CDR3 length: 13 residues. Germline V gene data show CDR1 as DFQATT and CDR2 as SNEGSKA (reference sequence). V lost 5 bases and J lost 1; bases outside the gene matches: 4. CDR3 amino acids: CSAGTGANTEAFF. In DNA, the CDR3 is TGCAGTGCTGGTACAGGGGCGAACACTGAAGCTTTCTTT.

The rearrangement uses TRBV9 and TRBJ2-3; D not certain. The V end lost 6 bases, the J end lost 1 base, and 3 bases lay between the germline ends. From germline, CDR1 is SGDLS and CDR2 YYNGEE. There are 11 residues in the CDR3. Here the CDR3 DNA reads TGTGCCAGCAAGGGCACAGATACGCAGTATTTT. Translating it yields CASKGTDTQYF.

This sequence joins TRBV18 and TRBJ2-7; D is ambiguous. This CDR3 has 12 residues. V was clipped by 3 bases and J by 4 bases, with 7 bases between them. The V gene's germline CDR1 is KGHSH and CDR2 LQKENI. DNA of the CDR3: TGTGCCAGCTCACCGGGGATTTACGAGCAGTACTTC. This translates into CASSPGIYEQYF.

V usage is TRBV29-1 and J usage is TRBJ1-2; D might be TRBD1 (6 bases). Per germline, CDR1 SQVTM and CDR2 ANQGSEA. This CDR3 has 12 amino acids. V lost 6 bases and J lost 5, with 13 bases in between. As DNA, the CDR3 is TGCAGCGTAGCCGGGGGGCCTTATGGCTACACCTTC. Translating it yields CSVAGGPYGYTF.